This is a list of T cell receptor beta chains from one sample in a study of HIV-infected children after antiretroviral therapy interruption. TCRdb used MiXCR to reprocess the 3' RACE reads, holding one entry per CDR3 protein. Here the sample spans about 83,000 distinct CDR3 sequences, about 7% being singletons. The source material was CD45RA+ CD4+ T cells from PBMCs, pooled from several time points, sampled from a donor given antiretroviral therapy, either interrupted or continuous. These receptors were collected from a pool of human donors with HIV. CDR3s include the opening cysteine and the closing phenylalanine or tryptophan. A D gene is named only where the DNA matches it firmly. Some rows mark clone size as missing; the rest say once, few, many or name a class of expanded clone.

>many|TRBJ2-2|TRBV29-1|TRBD2
CSGRGAGELFF
TGCAGCGGGCGGGGGGCCGGGGAGCTGTTTTTT
>many|TRBJ1-3|TRBV5-6|NA
CASSNPSGNTIYF
TGTGCCAGCAGCAACCCCTCTGGAAACACCATATATTTT
>NA|TRBJ2-7|TRBV6-6|TRBD1
CASSLSGQSYEQYF
TGTGCCAGCAGTTTATCGGGACAGTCCTACGAGCAGTACTTC
>many|TRBJ2-3|TRBV6-6|NA
CASSYAMPTDTQYF
TGTGCCAGCAGTTATGCGATGCCCACAGATACGCAGTATTTT
>many|TRBJ2-7|TRBV6-5|NA
CASSYSRWLALEQYF
TGTGCCAGCAGTTACTCAAGGTGGCTAGCGCTCGAGCAGTACTTC
>many|TRBJ1-2|TRBV6-6|TRBD1
CASSPRSGGIYGYTF
TGTGCCAGCAGTCCCCGGTCAGGGGGAATCTATGGCTACACCTTC
>many|TRBJ1-2|TRBV5-4|NA
CASSRSTNYGYTF
TGTGCCAGCAGTAGGAGTACCAACTATGGCTACACCTTC
>few|TRBJ2-7|TRBV5-4|TRBD1
CASSFVDRPLEQYF
TGTGCCAGCAGCTTTGTGGACAGGCCCCTCGAGCAGTACTTC
>few|TRBJ2-1|TRBV19|TRBD2
CASSTFLGSGNEQFF
TGTGCCAGTAGTACCTTTCTAGGTAGCGGGAATGAGCAGTTCTTC
>many|TRBJ2-7|TRBV3-1|NA
CASSQGTSSYEQYF
TGTGCCAGCAGCCAGGGGACATCCTCCTACGAGCAGTACTTC
>NA|TRBJ2-1|TRBV9|NA
CASSPAAKNEQFF
TGTGCCAGCAGCCCCGCGGCCAAAAATGAGCAGTTCTTC
>many|TRBJ1-5|TRBV2|NA
CASSPVSANQPQHF
TGTGCCAGCAGCCCCGTCTCAGCGAATCAGCCCCAGCATTTT
>many|TRBJ2-2|TRBV2|NA
CASSSFDPNTGELFF
TGTGCCAGCAGTTCCTTCGATCCAAACACCGGGGAGCTGTTTTTT
>many|TRBJ1-5|TRBV19|TRBD1
CASSSADRGRNQPQHF
TGTGCCAGTAGTTCCGCGGACAGGGGCCGCAATCAGCCCCAGCATTTT
>few|TRBJ2-7|TRBV11-2|NA
CASSLNPVSYEQYF
TGTGCCAGCAGCTTAAATCCGGTCTCCTACGAGCAGTACTTC
>many|TRBJ2-7|TRBV11-2|NA
CASSFAPGQTYEQYF
TGTGCCAGCAGTTTCGCGCCGGGACAAACCTACGAGCAGTACTTC
>many|TRBJ1-1|TRBV5-1|NA
CASSLDGEDTEAFF
TGCGCCAGCAGCTTGGATGGGGAGGACACTGAAGCTTTCTTT
>many|TRBJ1-1|TRBV28|NA
CASSLAVNTEAFF
TGTGCCAGCAGTCTGGCGGTGAACACTGAAGCTTTCTTT
>many|TRBJ1-1|TRBV24-1|NA
CATSDFWGTEAFF
TGTGCCACCAGTGATTTCTGGGGCACTGAAGCTTTCTTT
>many|TRBJ2-1|TRBV5-4|TRBD2
CASTRRTSGATTMGEQFF
TGTGCCAGCACCCGGCGGACTAGCGGGGCCACTACAATGGGTGAGCAGTTCTTC
>many|TRBJ1-3|TRBV9|NA
CASSVEGSGSGNTIYF
TGTGCCAGCAGCGTAGAGGGGTCGGGCTCTGGAAACACCATATATTTT
>many|TRBJ2-5|TRBV20-1|NA
CSARAFGQGVLQETQYF
TGCAGTGCTAGAGCCTTTGGGCAAGGGGTCCTCCAAGAGACCCAGTACTTC
>NA|TRBJ1-2|TRBV2|NA
CASSLVNSNYGYTF
TGTGCCAGCAGTTTAGTCAACAGTAACTATGGCTACACCTTC
>many|TRBJ2-3|TRBV6-2/TRBV6-3|NA
CASSTPRFGGTDTQYF
TGTGCCAGCAGTACCCCCAGGTTCGGGGGCACAGATACGCAGTATTTT
>NA|TRBJ1-6|TRBV7-2|NA
CASSFGFPNSPLHF
TGTGCCAGCAGCTTCGGATTTCCGAATTCACCCCTCCACTTT
>many|TRBJ1-1|TRBV12-3/TRBV12-4|TRBD1
CASSLQGAPGVAFF
TGTGCCAGCAGTTTACAGGGGGCGCCTGGAGTAGCTTTCTTT
>few|TRBJ1-1|TRBV6-6|NA
CASSYSSPVNTEAFF
TGTGCCAGCAGTTACTCGAGTCCGGTGAACACTGAAGCTTTCTTT
>many|TRBJ2-1|TRBV29-1|NA
CSVERGSSYNEQFF
TGCAGCGTTGAGCGGGGTAGCTCCTACAATGAGCAGTTCTTC
>few|TRBJ2-7|TRBV7-2|TRBD1
CASSLGSDRGLYEQYF
TGTGCCAGCAGCTTAGGTTCCGACAGGGGGCTCTACGAGCAGTACTTC
>many|TRBJ2-3|TRBV7-2|NA
CASSFTGFTDTQYF
TGTGCCAGCAGCTTTACAGGTTTCACAGATACGCAGTATTTT
>many|TRBJ1-5|TRBV10-3|TRBD1
CAISERQGMLQPQHF
TGTGCCATCAGTGAAAGACAGGGAATGTTACAGCCCCAGCATTTT
>many|TRBJ2-3|TRBV7-6|TRBD2
CASSIGTSKDTQYF
TGTGCCAGCAGCATAGGGACTAGCAAGGATACGCAGTATTTT